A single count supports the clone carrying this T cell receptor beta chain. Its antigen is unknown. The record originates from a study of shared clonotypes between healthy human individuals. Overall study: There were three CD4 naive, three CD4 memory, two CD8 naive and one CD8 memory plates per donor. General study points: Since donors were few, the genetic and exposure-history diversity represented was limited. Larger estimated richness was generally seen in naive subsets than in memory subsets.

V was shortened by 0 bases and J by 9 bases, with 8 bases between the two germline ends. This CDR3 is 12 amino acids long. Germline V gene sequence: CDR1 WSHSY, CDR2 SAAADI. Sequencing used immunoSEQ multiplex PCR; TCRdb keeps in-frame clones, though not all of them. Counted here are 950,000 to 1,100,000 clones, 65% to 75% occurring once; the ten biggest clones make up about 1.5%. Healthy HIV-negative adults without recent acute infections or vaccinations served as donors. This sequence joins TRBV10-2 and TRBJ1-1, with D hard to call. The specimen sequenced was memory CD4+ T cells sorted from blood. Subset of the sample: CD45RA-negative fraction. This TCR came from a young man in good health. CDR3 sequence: CASSESDQKAFF. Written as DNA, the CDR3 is TGCGCCAGCAGTGAGTCGGATCAGAAAGCTTTCTTT.